This entry concerns a single T cell receptor beta chain. The CDR3 covers 12 residues. Trimming removed 5 bases at V and 5 bases at J, with 10 bases between. Germline V lookup: CDR1 SNHLY, CDR2 FYNNEI. Libraries were prepared by immunoSEQ multiplex PCR; TCRdb keeps only in-frame clonotypes and omits some of them. Of roughly 45,000 clones listed, about 92% are singletons. The sample originates from a study of control samples from healthy donors and cancer patients. The sample taken for sequencing was PBMCs. The chain carries TRBV2 and TRBJ2-7; possible D gene TRBD1, 5 bases. The receptor's source is a man aged 25-40 years with colorectal cancer. The CDR3 nucleotides are TGTGCCAGCAGTCCTCAGGGTCACGAGCAGTACTTC. This encodes CASSPQGHEQYF.